This TCR beta chain is from a study of blood T cell repertoires in COVID-19. Study-wide background: Italy, Spain and the United States were the sources of the convalescent and acute COVID-19 samples. T cells, B-cell-depleted T cells, or PBMCs supplied cDNA or gDNA.

There are a few counts of this clone. The CDR3 consists of 14 residues. Trimming stripped 3 bases from V and 5 bases from J, with 13 bases between. Germline V gene lookup returns CDR1 PRHDT and CDR2 FYEKMQ (reference sequence). TCRdb's copy holds only in-frame clones and misses some; the assay was immunoSEQ multiplex PCR. The sample shows 75,000 to 100,000 clones, 65% to 90% of them seen only once. V gene TRBV13 combines with J gene TRBJ2-5, with D perhaps matching TRBD2 (5 bases). The TCR sequence derives from an elderly man with acute or convalescent COVID-19. Sequencing input: peripheral blood. This CDR3 reads CASSFSGMGETQYF. The CDR3 region has the DNA TGTGCCAGCAGCTTCTCGGGGATGGGGGAGACCCAGTACTTC. Full variable domain (rest looked up from reference TRBV13 and TRBJ2-5): AAGVIQSPRHLIKEKRETATLKCYPIPRHDTVYWYQQGPGQDPQFLISFYEKMQSDKGSIPDRFSAQQFSDYHSELNMSSLELGDSALYFCASSFSGMGETQYFGPGTRLLVL.